Listed below are T cell receptor beta chains from one sample, sequenced in a study of PD-1 and CTLA-4 blockade in melanoma. This table comes from immunoSEQ multiplex PCR, and its TCRdb copy is limited to in-frame clones, with some not included. Of 34,000 or so clones in the sample, around 90% are singletons; the top ten hold approximately 6.4%. This specimen consisted of CD8+ T cells from peripheral blood, obtained from a patient given anti-PD-1 treatment. All receptors derive from a human donor with melanoma. The CDR3 runs from the conserved cysteine through the conserved F or W. A D gene is named only where the DNA matches it firmly. Clone size is stated in some rows and not others, as once, few, many or a class when expanded.

>TRBV29-1|.|TRBJ2-7|.
CSATGAHHEQYF
TGCAGCGCCACGGGGGCCCACCACGAGCAGTACTTC
>TRBV5-1|.|TRBJ2-3|.
CASSLEGGASTDTQYF
TGCGCCAGCAGCTTGGAAGGCGGGGCAAGCACAGATACGCAGTATTTT
>TRBV28|.|TRBJ1-4|.
CASSTPSSEKLFF
TGTGCCAGCTCTACCCCGTCGAGTGAAAAACTGTTTTTT
>TRBV10-3|.|TRBJ1-2|TRBD1
CAISESETGLHRYGYTF
TGTGCCATCAGTGAGTCGGAGACAGGGTTGCACCGATATGGCTACACCTTC
>TRBV28|.|TRBJ2-2|TRBD1
CASSHGGTGLGELFF
TGTGCCAGCAGCCATGGGGGGACAGGGCTGGGGGAGCTGTTTTTT
>TRBV7-3|.|TRBJ2-5|.
CASSLWGGEETQYF
TGTGCCAGCAGCTTATGGGGGGGCGAGGAGACCCAGTACTTC
>TRBV6-5|few|TRBJ1-2|.
CASSSAVERGYTF
TGTGCCAGTTCCTCGGCGGTCGAGCGGGGCTACACCTTC
>TRBV7-7|.|TRBJ1-1|.
CASSLGMNTEAFF
TGTGCCAGCAGCTTAGGGATGAACACTGAAGCTTTCTTT
>TRBV7-9|.|TRBJ2-1|.
CASSGTPFHDEQFF
TGTGCCAGCAGCGGGACCCCCTTCCACGATGAGCAGTTCTTC
>TRBV27|.|TRBJ2-7|.
CASSWAPSYEQYF
TGTGCCAGCAGTTGGGCCCCCTCCTACGAGCAGTACTTC
>TRBV30|once|TRBJ2-3|.
CAWSRLGGGDTQYF
TGTGCCTGGAGCCGCCTCGGGGGCGGAGATACGCAGTATTTT
>TRBV4-1|.|TRBJ2-5|TRBD2
CASSQVGGQETQYF
TGCGCCAGCAGCCAAGTGGGGGGGCAAGAGACCCAGTACTTC
>TRBV6-5|.|TRBJ2-3|TRBD1
CASSSGQGTDTQYF
TGTGCCAGCAGTTCCGGACAGGGTACGGATACGCAGTATTTT
>TRBV28|.|TRBJ2-7|.
CASSLLSGVGEQYF
TGTGCCAGCAGTTTATTGAGTGGGGTTGGGGAGCAGTACTTC
>TRBV7-2|.|TRBJ1-1|TRBD1
CASSLTGGTEAFF
TGTGCCAGCAGTCTTACAGGGGGTACTGAAGCTTTCTTT
>TRBV19|.|TRBJ2-1|TRBD2
CASSIWGLAGNEQFF
TGTGCCAGTAGTATCTGGGGACTAGCTGGCAATGAGCAGTTCTTC
>TRBV4-1|.|TRBJ2-3|.
CASSQERGEGDTQYF
TGCGCCAGCAGCCAAGAGAGGGGGGAGGGAGATACGCAGTATTTT
>TRBV7-9|once|TRBJ1-3|.
CASSLSTAHPSGNTIYF
TGTGCCAGCAGCTTAAGCACCGCTCACCCCTCTGGAAACACCATATATTTT
>TRBV30|.|TRBJ2-2|.
CAWSPPGELFF
TGTGCCTGGAGTCCCCCCGGGGAGCTGTTTTTT
>TRBV29-1|.|TRBJ1-1|.
CSVESDRRNTEAFF
TGCAGCGTTGAAAGCGACAGACGGAACACTGAAGCTTTCTTT
>TRBV25-1|.|TRBJ1-2|.
CASSELGTATGYTF
TGTGCCAGCAGTGAACTAGGAACAGCGACCGGCTACACCTTC
>TRBV29-1|.|TRBJ2-2|.
CSVPGGQNTGELFF
TGCAGCGTCCCCGGCGGACAGAACACCGGGGAGCTGTTTTTT
>TRBV7-9|.|TRBJ1-2|TRBD1
CASSRIRGLSNYGYTF
TGTGCCAGCAGCCGCATCAGGGGGCTTTCGAACTATGGCTACACCTTC